Below, 26 T cell receptor beta chains from the same sample are listed, as sequenced in a study of T-cell reconstitution after alpha-beta-depleted transplantation in children. Library preparation (for TCRbeta) was performed with unique molecular identifiers. TCRdb redid the calling of the PCR reads with MiXCR, one entry per CDR3 protein. Of more than 450,000 distinct CDR3 sequences listed, around 19% are singletons. Here the sequenced sample was PBMCs from the stem cell graft donor, taken from the stem cell graft. These receptor sequences come from a human donor who donated a stem cell graft to a child with acute lymphoblastic leukemia.

The CDR3 loop is CASSLRTGDSGANVLTF. The CDR3 DNA reads as TGTGCCAGCAGCCTCCGGACAGGCGACTCTGGGGCCAACGTCCTGACTTTC. The V gene is TRBV3-1, the J gene TRBJ2-6, with 7 bases identical to TRBD1. The CDR3 contains 17 residues. CDR1 LGHDT and CDR2 YNNKEL come from the germline V gene (reference sequence). Germline trimming cut 4 bases from V and 0 bases from J; bases unmatched to any gene: 6.

This clonotype was seen a handful of times. The genes are TRBV9 and TRBJ2-1, with 13 bases lining up with TRBD2. Germline V gene sequence: CDR1 SGDLS, CDR2 YYNGEE. J was trimmed by 0 bases and V by 2 bases; bases with no gene match: 2. The CDR3 is made up of 17 amino acids. CDR3 bases: TGTGCCAGCAGCGTGGGACTAGCGGGAAGCTCCTACAATGAGCAGTTCTTC. This sequence encodes CASSVGLAGSSYNEQFF.

The CDR3 region has the DNA TGCGCCTGGAGAGCCCCCGGATCGGCCTATGGCTACACCTTC. Translation: CAWRAPGSAYGYTF. The chain is built from TRBV5-1 and TRBJ1-2, with D uncertain. Germline-derived CDR1 and CDR2 are SGHRS and YFSETQ. The CDR3 spans 14 residues. V shed 10 bases and J shed 4 bases, with 20 bases lying between them.

This clonotype was observed a few times. The chain combines TRBV14 with TRBJ1-1; the D gene is possibly TRBD1 (5 bases). The germline V gene has CDR1 SGHDN and CDR2 FVKESK. The CDR3 consists of 16 residues. V was shortened by 1 base and J by 2 bases, with 14 bases between the two germline ends. CDR3 amino acids: CASSQGRLRDNTEAFF. The CDR3 DNA follows: TGTGCCAGCAGCCAAGGACGCCTCCGGGACAACACTGAAGCTTTCTTT.

This clonotype was counted a few times. The chain recombines TRBV5-6 with TRBJ1-4; D is unclear. Looked up from germline, CDR1 is SGHDT and CDR2 is YYEEEE. This CDR3 has 13 amino acids. V was shortened by 5 bases and J by 5 bases, with 10 bases between the two germline ends. This CDR3 reads CASSFGENEKLFF. The CDR3, as DNA: TGTGCCAGCAGTTTTGGGGAGAATGAAAAACTGTTTTTT.

The chain carries TRBV5-1 and TRBJ2-1; TRBD2 agrees at 10 bases. The CDR3 is 21 residues long. CDR1 and CDR2 (germline): SGHRS, YFSETQ. V lost 1 base to trimming and J lost 5 bases; unmatched junction nucleotides: 21. The CDR3 is CASSLFVLAGDGGKRNNEQFF. The DNA of the CDR3 is TGCGCCAGCAGCTTGTTCGTCCTAGCGGGAGATGGTGGCAAGAGAAACAATGAGCAGTTCTTC.

V gene TRBV7-9 combines with J gene TRBJ2-7; D possibly corresponds to TRBD2 (5 bases). V shed 2 bases and J shed 5 bases, with 22 bases lying between them. Germline lookup yields CDR1 SEHNR and CDR2 FQNEAQ (reference sequence). This CDR3 region has 17 residues. The CDR3 spells CASSLRPAETLNNEQYF. The CDR3 nucleotides are TGTGCCAGCAGCTTACGTCCAGCGGAGACCCTCAACAACGAGCAGTACTTC.

V and J are TRBV2 and TRBJ1-5, with 7 positions matching TRBD1. CDR3 size: 19 residues. Trimming took 5 bases from V and 0 from J; bases not matched to a gene: 16. CDR1 SNHLY and CDR2 FYNNEI come from the germline V gene. This CDR3 reads CASSLEFGTGQYSNQPQHF. DNA for the CDR3: TGTGCCAGCAGTTTAGAGTTCGGCACGGGACAGTATAGCAATCAGCCCCAGCATTTT.

The chain links TRBV18 to TRBJ2-1; 13 bases map to TRBD2. In germline, CDR1 is KGHSH, CDR2 LQKENI. CDR3 size: 18 residues. Trimming cost V 1 base and J 0 bases; bases outside gene matches: 3. CDR3 in amino acids: CASSPRGTSGASYNEQFF. DNA for the CDR3: TGTGCCAGCTCACCACGCGGGACTAGCGGGGCCTCCTACAATGAGCAGTTCTTC. The full variable domain, in which reference TRBV18 and TRBJ2-1 provide the parts outside the CDR3, is NAGVMQNPRHLVRRRGQEARLRCSPMKGHSHVYWYRQLPEEGLKFMVYLQKENIIDESGMPKERFSAEFPKEGPSILRIQQVVRGDSAAYFCASSPRGTSGASYNEQFFGPGTRLTVL.

This clonotype was seen a few times. The J gene is TRBJ2-5, the V gene TRBV5-1; 7 bases line up with TRBD2. J gave up 5 bases and V 0 bases, and 13 bases lay outside the gene matches. This CDR3 is 17 amino acids long. CDR1 is SGHRS, CDR2 YFSETQ, per germline. CDR3 nucleotide sequence: TGCGCCAGCAGCTTGGGAGGGCTAGCGGACACCCAGGAGACCCAGTACTTC. Translating gives CASSLGGLADTQETQYF. Drawing the rest from reference TRBV5-1 and TRBJ2-5, the complete variable domain is KAGVTQTPRYLIKTRGQQVTLSCSPISGHRSVSWYQQTPGQGLQFLFEYFSETQRNKGNFPGRFSGRQFSNSRSEMNVSTLELGDSALYLCASSLGGLADTQETQYFGPGTRLLVL.

Concerning this clonotype: A single base separates this from a much larger clone, so it may be a read error. CDR3 region: CASSQGAGATINYGYTF. The CDR3 DNA follows: TGCGCCAGCAGCCAAGGTGCAGGGGCGACAATTAACTATGGCTACACCTTC. The chain has TRBV4-1 and TRBJ1-2; possibly TRBD1 for D (6 bases). V was shortened by 1 base and J by 1 base, with 16 bases between the two germline ends. Germline V gene sequence: CDR1 MGHRA, CDR2 YSYEKL. The CDR3 covers 17 residues.

This clonotype has a count of ten or more. The CDR3 bases are TGCGCCAGCAGCTGGGACGGGAACACTGAAGCTTTCTTT. It is translated as CASSWDGNTEAFF. The gene calls are TRBV5-1 and TRBJ1-1; D is perhaps TRBD1 (5 bases). Between the trimmed V and J ends, which lost 3 bases and 1 base, there was a span of 7 bases. Germline loops: CDR1 SGHRS, CDR2 YFSETQ. This CDR3 has 13 amino acids.

This clonotype was observed a handful of times. The J gene is TRBJ2-7, the V gene TRBV5-1; D ambiguous. This CDR3 is built from 12 residues. In germline, CDR1 is SGHRS, CDR2 YFSETQ. Trimming took off 2 bases at V and 5 bases at J, with 8 bases between the two ends. The CDR3 region has the DNA TGCGCCAGCAGCTTAACAGAAAACGAGCAGTACTTC. Amino acid sequence: CASSLTENEQYF. Variable domain in full (rest from reference TRBV5-1 and TRBJ2-7): KAGVTQTPRYLIKTRGQQVTLSCSPISGHRSVSWYQQTPGQGLQFLFEYFSETQRNKGNFPGRFSGRQFSNSRSEMNVSTLELGDSALYLCASSLTENEQYFGPGTRLTVT.

This clonotype was counted many times. This chain joins TRBV5-1 and TRBJ2-7; maybe TRBD1 (6 bases). Between the trimmed V and J ends, which lost 3 bases and 2 bases, there was a span of 12 bases. This CDR3 contains 14 residues. CDR1 SGHRS and CDR2 YFSETQ come from the germline V gene. The CDR3 loop is CASSWTTGPYEQYF. As DNA, the CDR3 is TGCGCCAGCAGCTGGACGACAGGCCCCTACGAGCAGTACTTC. The full variable domain, its missing parts supplied by reference TRBV5-1 and TRBJ2-7, is KAGVTQTPRYLIKTRGQQVTLSCSPISGHRSVSWYQQTPGQGLQFLFEYFSETQRNKGNFPGRFSGRQFSNSRSEMNVSTLELGDSALYLCASSWTTGPYEQYFGPGTRLTVT.

The rearrangement joins TRBV12-3 or TRBV12-4 to TRBJ2-7, with TRBD2 matching 11 bases. Germline trimming cut 7 bases from V and 2 bases from J; bases unmatched to any gene: 4. CDR3 length: 14 residues. The CDR3 protein is CASTPLAGAYEQYF. The CDR3 nucleotides read TGTGCCAGCACCCCACTAGCGGGAGCCTACGAGCAGTACTTC.

V usage is TRBV12-3 or TRBV12-4 and J usage is TRBJ1-2; D uncertain. The ends were cut back, 6 bases at V and 8 bases at J, with 10 bases in the middle. The length of the CDR3 is 11 residues. CDR3 nucleotides: TGTGCCAGCAGCCGCTTTGGAGGCTACACCTTC. Translated, it gives CASSRFGGYTF.

This clonotype has only a few counts. This chain connects TRBV5-1 to TRBJ2-2; D gene uncertain. Trimming removed 1 base at V and 7 bases at J, with 8 bases between. The CDR3 is 13 amino acids. Looked up from germline, CDR1 is SGHRS and CDR2 is YFSETQ. In nucleotides, the CDR3 is TGCGCCAGCAGCTTGATTTCGAGCGGGGAGCTGTTTTTT. This codes for CASSLISSGELFF.

The chain employs TRBV3-1 and TRBJ2-7, with D possibly matching TRBD2 (6 bases). Deletions cut 0 bases from V and 9 bases from J, with 9 bases between. Germline values: CDR1 LGHDT, CDR2 YNNKEL (reference sequence). CDR3 length: 12 amino acids. As DNA, the CDR3 is TGTGCCAGCAGCCAAGAGACTAGAAGGCAGTACTTC. It codes for CASSQETRRQYF.

The V gene is TRBV30, the J gene TRBJ1-3, with 7 positions matching TRBD1. The V gene's germline CDR1 is GTSNPN and CDR2 SVGIG (reference sequence). Losses at the gene ends were 1 base for V and 4 bases for J; bases not matched to a gene: 4. The CDR3 totals 14 residues. This CDR3 reads CAWSAGTAGNTIYF. As DNA, the CDR3 is TGTGCCTGGAGTGCTGGGACAGCAGGAAACACCATATATTTT.

This clonotype turned up a few times. This chain uses TRBV20-1 with TRBJ2-1; no clear D. CDR1 and CDR2 (germline): DFQATT, SNEGSKA (reference sequence). V lost 3 bases and J lost 0, with 15 bases in between. The length of the CDR3 is 16 residues. CDR3 amino acids: CSASGWLPSSYNEQFF. The CDR3 nucleotides read TGCAGTGCTAGCGGGTGGCTCCCTAGCTCCTACAATGAGCAGTTCTTC.

V and J are TRBV5-1 and TRBJ2-7; 8 nucleotides line up with TRBD2. J gave up 4 bases and V 0 bases, and 15 bases lay outside the gene matches. The CDR3 is 18 amino acids. The germline gives CDR1 SGHRS, CDR2 YFSETQ. CDR3 DNA: TGCGCCAGCAGCTTGGCAGGGCCTAGGGGACTAGATGGATACGAGCAGTACTTC. It yields the protein CASSLAGPRGLDGYEQYF.

This clonotype was observed a handful of times. CDR3: CASSLSFSTDTQYF. Here the CDR3 DNA reads TGTGCCAGCAGCTTATCTTTTAGCACAGATACGCAGTATTTT. This chain joins TRBV7-6 and TRBJ2-3, with D uncertain. V was clipped by 2 bases and J by 0 bases, with 6 bases between them. Per germline, CDR1 SGHVS and CDR2 FNYEAQ. This CDR3 has 14 residues. The full variable domain, completed using reference TRBV7-6 and TRBJ2-3, is GAGVSQSPRYKVTKRGQDVALRCDPISGHVSLYWYRQALGQGPEFLTYFNYEAQQDKSGLPNDRFSAERPEGSISTLTIQRTEQRDSAMYRCASSLSFSTDTQYFGPGTRLTVL.

This rearrangement joins TRBV5-1 to TRBJ2-1; D uncertain. Trimming removed 0 bases at V and 1 base at J, with 11 bases between. CDR3 length equals 16 residues. Germline V gene sequence: CDR1 SGHRS, CDR2 YFSETQ. The CDR3 reads CASSLAERSSYNEQFF. For the CDR3, the DNA is TGCGCCAGCAGCTTGGCCGAACGGTCTTCCTACAATGAGCAGTTCTTC.

This rearrangement joins TRBV7-8 to TRBJ2-7; D is possibly TRBD2 (6 bases). V shed 0 bases and J shed 6 bases, with 18 bases lying between them. CDR1 SGHVS and CDR2 FQNEAQ come from the germline V gene. This CDR3 is 16 amino acids long. The CDR3 here is CASSLALGGIGGEQYF. The CDR3 coding sequence is TGTGCCAGCAGCTTAGCGCTAGGCGGGATAGGTGGCGAGCAGTACTTC. Drawing the rest from reference TRBV7-8 and TRBJ2-7, the complete variable domain is GAGVSQSPRYKVAKRGQDVALRCDPISGHVSLFWYQQALGQGPEFLTYFQNEAQLDKSGLPSDRFFAERPEGSVSTLKIQRTQQEDSAVYLCASSLALGGIGGEQYFGPGTRLTVT.

This clonotype has just a few counts. This chain uses TRBV20-1 with TRBJ2-7; 10 bases agree with TRBD1. The CDR3 extends over 15 amino acids. Germline loops: CDR1 DFQATT, CDR2 SNEGSKA (reference sequence). V lost 5 bases, J lost 2 bases, and 9 bases stayed unmatched. CDR3 loop: CSAPPGQGGPYEQYF. The CDR3 region has the DNA TGCAGTGCTCCCCCCGGACAGGGGGGTCCCTACGAGCAGTACTTC.

Details on this clonotype: A much larger clone differs by one base, so this may be a read error. The conserved phenylalanine or tryptophan is not found at the CDR3 terminus, so this likely reflects a read error. The chain joins TRBV24-1 to TRBJ2-1, with a weak D call TRBD2 (6 bases). Germline values: CDR1 KGHDR, CDR2 SFDVKD. V was shortened by 3 bases and J by 7 bases, with 12 bases between the two germline ends. The CDR3 totals 14 residues. CDR3 nucleotide sequence: TGTGCCACCAGTGATCGACTAGTCGGTAATGAGCAGTTCTTG. The encoded protein is CATSDRLVGNEQFL.